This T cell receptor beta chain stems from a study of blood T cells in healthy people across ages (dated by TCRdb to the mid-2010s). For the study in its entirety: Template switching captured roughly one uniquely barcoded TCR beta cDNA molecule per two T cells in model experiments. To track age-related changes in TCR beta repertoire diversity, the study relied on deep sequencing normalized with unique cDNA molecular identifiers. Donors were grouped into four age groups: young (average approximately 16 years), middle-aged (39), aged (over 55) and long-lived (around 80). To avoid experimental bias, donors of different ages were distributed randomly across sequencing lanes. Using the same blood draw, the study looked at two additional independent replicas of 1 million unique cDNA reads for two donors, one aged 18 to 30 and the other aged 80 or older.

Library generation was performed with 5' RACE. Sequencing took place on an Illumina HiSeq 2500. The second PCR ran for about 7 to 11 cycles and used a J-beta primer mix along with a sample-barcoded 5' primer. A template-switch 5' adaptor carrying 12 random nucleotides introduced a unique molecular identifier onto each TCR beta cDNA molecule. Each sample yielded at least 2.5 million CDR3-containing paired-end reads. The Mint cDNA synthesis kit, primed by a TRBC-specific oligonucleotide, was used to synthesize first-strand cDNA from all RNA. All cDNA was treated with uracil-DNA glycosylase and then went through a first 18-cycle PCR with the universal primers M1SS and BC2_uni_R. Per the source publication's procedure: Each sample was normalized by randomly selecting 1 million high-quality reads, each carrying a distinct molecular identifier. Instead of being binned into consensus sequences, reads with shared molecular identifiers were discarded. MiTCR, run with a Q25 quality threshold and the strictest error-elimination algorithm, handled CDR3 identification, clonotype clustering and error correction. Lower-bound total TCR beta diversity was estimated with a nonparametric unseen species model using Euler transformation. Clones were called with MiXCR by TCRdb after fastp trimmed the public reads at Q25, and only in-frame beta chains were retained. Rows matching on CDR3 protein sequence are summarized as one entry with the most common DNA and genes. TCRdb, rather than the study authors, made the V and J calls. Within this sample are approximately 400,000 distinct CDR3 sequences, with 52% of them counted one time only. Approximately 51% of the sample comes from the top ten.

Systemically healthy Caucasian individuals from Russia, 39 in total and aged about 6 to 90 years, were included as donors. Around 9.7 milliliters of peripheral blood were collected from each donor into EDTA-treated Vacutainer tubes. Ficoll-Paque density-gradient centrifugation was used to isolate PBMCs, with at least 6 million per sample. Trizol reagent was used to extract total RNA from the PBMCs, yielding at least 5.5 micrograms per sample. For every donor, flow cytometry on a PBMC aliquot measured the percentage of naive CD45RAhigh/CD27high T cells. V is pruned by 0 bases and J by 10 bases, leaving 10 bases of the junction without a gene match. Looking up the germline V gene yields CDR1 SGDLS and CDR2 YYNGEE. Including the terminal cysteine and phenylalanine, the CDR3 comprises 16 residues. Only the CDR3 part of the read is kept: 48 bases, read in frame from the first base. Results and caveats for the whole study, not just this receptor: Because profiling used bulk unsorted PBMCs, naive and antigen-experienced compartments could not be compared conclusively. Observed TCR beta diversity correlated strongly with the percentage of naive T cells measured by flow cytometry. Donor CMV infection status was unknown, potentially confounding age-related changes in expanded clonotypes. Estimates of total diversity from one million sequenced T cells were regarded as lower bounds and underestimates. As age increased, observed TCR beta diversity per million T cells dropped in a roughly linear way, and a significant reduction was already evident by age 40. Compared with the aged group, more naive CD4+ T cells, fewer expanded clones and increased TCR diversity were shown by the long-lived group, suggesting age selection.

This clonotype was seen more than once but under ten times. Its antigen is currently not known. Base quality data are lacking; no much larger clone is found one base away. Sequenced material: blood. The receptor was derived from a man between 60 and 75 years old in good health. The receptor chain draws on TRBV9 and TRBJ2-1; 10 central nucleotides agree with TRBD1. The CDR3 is CASSVDPRQGAREQFF. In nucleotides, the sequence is TGTGCCAGCAGCGTAGACCCGAGACAGGGGGCTCGGGAGCAGTTCTTC.